The present T cell receptor beta chain was sequenced within a study of blood T cell repertoires in COVID-19. Across the study: COVID-19 samples, acute and convalescent, were from the United States, Italy and Spain. The cDNA or gDNA used as material had been derived from T cells, B-cell-depleted T cells, or PBMCs.

This table comes from immunoSEQ multiplex PCR, and its TCRdb copy is limited to in-frame clones, with some not included. This table holds about 250,000 clones, approximately 85% found once. Followed longitudinally, the Seattle patients had been enrolled during active infection. On this clone: This specimen includes other DNA sequences encoding the same CDR3.

Germline loops: CDR1 KGHSH, CDR2 LQKENI. This CDR3 spans 14 amino acids. The V end was cut by 3 bases, the J end by 0 bases, with 8 bases between. The specimen sequenced was peripheral blood. The chain is built from TRBV18 and TRBJ1-2; possible D gene TRBD1, 5 bases. The source of this sequence is a man aged 50 or older with COVID-19, enrolled during active disease. The CDR3 protein is CASSPSTANYGYTF. The CDR3 DNA reads as TGTGCCAGCTCACCGTCGACAGCTAACTATGGCTACACCTTC. Variable domain in full (rest from reference TRBV18 and TRBJ1-2): NAGVMQNPRHLVRRRGQEARLRCSPMKGHSHVYWYRQLPEEGLKFMVYLQKENIIDESGMPKERFSAEFPKEGPSILRIQQVVRGDSAAYFCASSPSTANYGYTFGSGTRLTVV.